These 20 T cell receptor beta chains were sequenced from one sample in a study of T cells in Graves' hyperthyroidism and ophthalmopathy. Amplification targeted TCR beta CDR3 regions from RNA transcripts. The HTBI set primed first-round TCR CDR3 RT-PCR. From the multiplex PCR reads, TCRdb called clonotypes with MiXCR, one entry per CDR3 protein. The data show 75,000 to 100,000 distinct CDR3 sequences, around 52% seen once. What was sequenced was blood. The origin of the receptors is a woman aged 40 to 50 with Graves' hyperthyroidism.

The chain has TRBV10-3 and TRBJ1-3; D call uncertain. This CDR3 has 12 amino acids. Germline CDR1 and CDR2: ENHRY and SYGVKD. The V gene lost 4 bases and the J gene lost 4 bases, with 5 bases spanning the gap. CDR3 sequence (DNA): TGTGCCATCAGTGGAGCGGGAAACACCATATATTTT. Its translation is CAISGAGNTIYF.

Concerning this clonotype itself: A much more abundant neighbour one base away suggests this may be a read error. The J gene is TRBJ1-2, the V gene TRBV12-3 or TRBV12-4; 7 bases align to TRBD1. CDR3 length: 14 residues. The CDR3 here is CASTDQGDSAGHTF. The CDR3, as DNA: TGTGCCAGCACCGACCAGGGGGATTCCGCTGGCCACACCTTC.

This clonotype was found a few times. The V and J genes are TRBV6-6 and TRBJ1-1; a weak D match, TRBD1 (5 bases). In germline, CDR1 is MNHNY, CDR2 SVGAGI (reference sequence). V was trimmed by 5 bases and J by 2 bases, leaving 18 bases between them. There are 16 residues in the CDR3. The CDR3 is CASSEFSTVGNTEAFF. The DNA for the CDR3 is TGTGCCAGCAGTGAATTCTCGACAGTGGGAAACACTGAAGCTTTCTTT.

This clonotype was detected ten times or more. This sequence joins TRBV9 and TRBJ1-1, with 7 positions matching TRBD1. The CDR3 totals 16 residues. CDR1 is SGDLS and CDR2 is YYNGEE in the germline V gene. Losses at the gene ends were 3 bases for V and 1 base for J; bases not matched to a gene: 9. CDR3 sequence (DNA): TGTGCCAGCAGCGGTAGAGGGGGGACAGCGAACACTGAAGCTTTCTTT. This encodes CASSGRGGTANTEAFF.

The chain couples TRBV6-1 to TRBJ1-5, with D possibly being TRBD1 (5 bases). CDR1 and CDR2 (germline): MNHNS, SASEGT. V gave up 3 bases and J gave up 7 bases, with 22 bases separating them. This CDR3 has 17 residues. The CDR3 nucleotides are TGTGCCAGCAGTGACGGTTTCCACCGGGGAGGGGACCAGCCCCAGCATTTT. Amino acid sequence: CASSDGFHRGGDQPQHF.

This clonotype has just one count. The CDR3 loop is CASRRQGARYEQYF. CDR3 sequence (DNA): TGTGCCAGCAGAAGACAGGGGGCTCGGTACGAGCAGTACTTC. The chain links TRBV7-9 to TRBJ2-7, with 10 nucleotides matching TRBD1. The CDR3 extends over 14 amino acids. Trimming cost V 6 bases and J 4 bases; bases outside gene matches: 6. CDR1 is SEHNR, CDR2 FQNEAQ, per germline (reference sequence).

The chain has TRBV10-2 and TRBJ1-2, with TRBD1 matching 8 bases. J gave up 3 bases and V 5 bases, and 5 bases lay outside the gene matches. The germline V gene encodes CDR1 WSHSY and CDR2 SAAADI. The CDR3 is made up of 14 amino acids. CDR3 in amino acids: CASSPGTGYYGYTF. The DNA for the CDR3 is TGCGCCAGCAGTCCAGGGACAGGTTACTATGGCTACACCTTC.

The chain is built from TRBV19 and TRBJ1-5; 10 bases match TRBD1. The CDR3 length is 14 residues. Germline lookup yields CDR1 LNHDA and CDR2 SQIVND (reference sequence). The ends lost 5 bases at V and 4 bases at J; junction bases unmatched: 2. CDR3 coding DNA: TGTGCCAGTAGTTCGGGACAGGGGAATCAGCCCCAGCATTTT. It is translated as CASSSGQGNQPQHF.

J is TRBJ2-6 and V is TRBV5-4, with 7 nucleotides matching TRBD1. The CDR3 spans 15 residues. Germline V gene lookup returns CDR1 SGHNT and CDR2 YYREEE (reference sequence). The trim removed 5 bases at V and 2 bases at J, leaving 4 bases unmatched. Here the CDR3 reads CASRLTGAGANVLTF. In DNA form, the CDR3 reads TGTGCCAGCAGGCTCACAGGGGCTGGGGCCAACGTCCTGACTTTC.

This sequence joins TRBV25-1 and TRBJ1-2; a weak D match, TRBD1 (5 bases). This CDR3 contains 12 residues. Looked up from germline, CDR1 is MGHDK and CDR2 is SYGVNS. Trimming removed 11 bases from V and 8 bases from J, with 18 bases in between. This chain's CDR3 is CAGKDSGMGYTF. The CDR3 DNA follows: TGTGCCGGCAAAGACAGCGGTATGGGCTACACCTTC.

This chain uses TRBV19 with TRBJ2-7; 16 nucleotides align to TRBD2. Germline V gene lookup returns CDR1 LNHDA and CDR2 SQIVND (reference sequence). V gave up 5 bases and J gave up 2 bases; unmatched junction bases: 3. CDR3 length: 16 residues. This chain's CDR3 is CASSLGLAGGPYEQYF. The CDR3 bases are TGTGCCAGTAGTCTGGGACTAGCGGGAGGGCCCTACGAGCAGTACTTC.

The J gene is TRBJ1-2, the V gene TRBV7-9; the match to TRBD1 covers 7 bases. This CDR3 region has 17 residues. The V gene's germline CDR1 is SEHNR and CDR2 FQNEAQ (reference sequence). The V and J ends lost 6 bases and 0 bases, in that order; junction bases with no gene match: 13. The CDR3 DNA is TGTGCCAGCAGGGGGGGGACAGTAGTCGGAACTAACTATGGCTACACCTTC. It is translated as CASRGGTVVGTNYGYTF.

Comments on this clonotype: The junction differs from germline at one of its ends, possibly a read error. The gene calls are TRBV10-3 and TRBJ1-1, with 8 bases lining up with TRBD1. Germline CDR1 reads ENHRY; CDR2 reads SYGVKD. The CDR3 length is 13 residues. The CDR3 spells CAISGTGRTEAFF. Written as DNA, the CDR3 is TGTGCCATCAGTGGGACAGGGAGGACTGAAGCCTTCTTT.

In its sample, this clonotype was seen many times. The chain recombines TRBV7-2 with TRBJ2-2; D uncertain. The CDR3 is 17 amino acids. Germline V lookup: CDR1 SGHTA, CDR2 FQGNSA. With 4 bases removed from V and 0 bases from J, the gap between germline ends came to 15 bases. As DNA, the CDR3 is TGTGCCAGCAGCTCCCCTCGAACAGTCCCGAACACCGGGGAGCTGTTTTTT. Translating it yields CASSSPRTVPNTGELFF. The entire variable domain, with the rest obtained from reference TRBV7-2 and TRBJ2-2, is as follows: GAGVSQSPSNKVTEKGKDVELRCDPISGHTALYWYRQSLGQGLEFLIYFQGNSAPDKSGLPSDRFSAERTGGSVSTLTIQRTQQEDSAVYLCASSSPRTVPNTGELFFGEGSRLTVL.

Notes on this clonotype: At one boundary the junction diverges from the germline segment, which might be a read error. The chain links TRBV5-1 to TRBJ2-7; weak D call: TRBD2 (5 bases). The CDR3 sequence is 14 residues long. Germline V lookup: CDR1 SGHRS, CDR2 YFSETQ. CDR3 sequence reads: CASSAATTTGELYF. DNA for the CDR3: TGCGCCAGCAGTGCAGCGACGACCACCGGGGAGCTGTACTTC.

This chain connects TRBV2 to TRBJ1-2, with D perhaps matching TRBD1 (5 bases). The CDR3 length is 13 residues. V lost 6 bases and J lost 5, with 13 bases in between. The V gene's germline CDR1 is SNHLY and CDR2 FYNNEI. This CDR3 reads CASSLWGDYGYTF. The CDR3 region has the DNA TGTGCCAGCAGCCTCTGGGGGGATTATGGCTACACCTTC.

The count of this clonotype is one. This chain connects TRBV15 to TRBJ1-2; no clear D. V lost 3 bases and J lost 4, with 15 bases in between. The CDR3 consists of 15 residues. Germline lookup yields CDR1 LNHNV and CDR2 YYDKDF (reference sequence). Here the CDR3 DNA reads TGTGCCACCAGCAGCTTCACGACCCAGAGCTATGGCTACACCTTC. Translating it yields CATSSFTTQSYGYTF.

This rearrangement joins TRBV29-1 to TRBJ2-7; 8 bases are a match to TRBD1. The CDR3 runs to 14 residues. V was pared by 7 bases and J by 6 bases, with 14 bases of the junction left unmatched. CDR1 SQVTM and CDR2 ANQGSEA come from the germline V gene. CDR3 in DNA: TGCAGCGCTCGTGCAGGGGGCGTCAATAGCGAGCAGTACTTC. Encoded protein: CSARAGGVNSEQYF.

There are many counts of this clonotype. The rearrangement uses TRBV20-1 and TRBJ2-5, with 7 bases fitting TRBD1. The CDR3 extends over 15 amino acids. Germline assignment: CDR1 DFQATT and CDR2 SNEGSKA (reference sequence). The V gene end was trimmed by 7 bases and the J gene end by 1 base; junction bases not matched to a gene: 12. CDR3 residues: CSGGRQGSIQETQYF. The CDR3 nucleotides are TGCAGTGGGGGAAGACAGGGTTCGATCCAAGAGACCCAGTACTTC.

In its sample, this clonotype was seen many times. This sequence joins TRBV5-6 and TRBJ2-7, with 8 bases aligning to TRBD1. This CDR3 has 14 amino acids. V shed 3 bases, J shed 5 bases, and the junction held 7 bases outside the gene matches. Germline V lookup: CDR1 SGHDT, CDR2 YYEEEE. As DNA, the CDR3 is TGTGCCAGCAGCTCGTTGGGACAGGCAGACGAGCAGTACTTC. Residues: CASSSLGQADEQYF.